The rows below give T cell receptor beta chains drawn from one sample of a study of T cells in Graves' hyperthyroidism and ophthalmopathy. In TCRdb, the multiplex PCR reads were re-called with MiXCR into one record per CDR3 protein. In the table there are approximately 430,000 distinct CDR3 sequences, approximately 14% of which are singletons. Sequencing was done on a sample of blood. The receptors here all came from a young woman with Graves' hyperthyroidism. CDR3s include the opening cysteine and the closing phenylalanine or tryptophan.

TRBV2	TRBJ2-5	CASSRQNQETQYF
TRBV20-1	TRBJ2-7	CSAVGTSKYEQYF
TRBV7-3	TRBJ2-2	CASSFVGGPPGELFF
TRBV4-2	TRBJ1-2	CASSQGEGNEAYTF
TRBV7-8	TRBJ2-7	CASGRAYEQYF
TRBV29-1	TRBJ1-1	CSARTVNTEAFF
TRBV4-1	TRBJ1-5	CASSQGQTGGQPQHF
TRBV11-2	TRBJ2-1	CASSLDRGSGLIGQFF
TRBV27	TRBJ1-6	CASLRAGFSPLHF
TRBV25-1	TRBJ2-7	CASSPPRQGHSSYEQYF
TRBV19	TRBJ2-1	CASSLTSGRAGEQFF
TRBV6-5	TRBJ2-7	CASSYRRRGHEQYF
TRBV6-1	TRBJ1-3	CASKMDGTSGNTIYF
TRBV19	TRBJ1-6	CASKQGWAPLHF
TRBV7-9	TRBJ2-1	CASSLGQGGIGEQFF
TRBV4-2	TRBJ2-5	CASSFSKGGLYQETQYF
TRBV19	TRBJ2-7	CASSIYRDSYEQYF
TRBV20-1	TRBJ2-7	CSAPDYSSYEQYF
TRBV15	TRBJ2-7	CATSRDLIGGPYEQYF
TRBV12-3/TRBV12-4	TRBJ2-1	CASSYPPQGQFF
TRBV2	TRBJ1-3	CASSEDIGLRAGNTIYF
TRBV7-2	TRBJ2-5	CASSFAPRLAGGETQYF
TRBV27	TRBJ2-7	CASSSYPASYEQYF